Below, 16 T cell receptor beta chains from the same sample are listed, as sequenced in a study of blood T cell repertoires in COVID-19. The protocol was immunoSEQ multiplex PCR, while the TCRdb copy is restricted to in-frame clones and leaves out a portion. The top ten clones hold about 5% of a sample with under 450,000 clones, roughly four fifths of them seen once. The sequencing input was PBMCs or T cells enriched from blood (not recorded which). All receptors come from a woman aged 45-65 years who had recovered from COVID-19.

The genes are TRBV7-2 and TRBJ2-3; D possibly corresponds to TRBD2 (5 bases). CDR1 SGHTA and CDR2 FQGNSA come from the germline V gene. V gave up 1 base and J gave up 0 bases, with 14 bases separating them. The length of the CDR3 is 17 residues. Here the CDR3 reads CASSLGSGVRSTDTQYF. CDR3 DNA: TGTGCCAGCAGCTTAGGCTCCGGGGTGAGGAGCACAGATACGCAGTATTTT. The full variable domain, with the rest looked up from reference TRBV7-2 and TRBJ2-3, is GAGVSQSPSNKVTEKGKDVELRCDPISGHTALYWYRQSLGQGLEFLIYFQGNSAPDKSGLPSDRFSAERTGGSVSTLTIQRTQQEDSAVYLCASSLGSGVRSTDTQYFGPGTRLTVL.

The V and J genes are TRBV13 and TRBJ2-1, with 8 bases fitting TRBD2. The germline V gene encodes CDR1 PRHDT and CDR2 FYEKMQ (reference sequence). This CDR3 comprises 16 residues. The V and J ends lost 2 bases and 4 bases, in that order; junction bases with no gene match: 7. CDR3 coding DNA: TGTGCCAGCAGCTTACCGGGACTAGTGGGTTACAATGAGCAGTTCTTC. The encoded protein is CASSLPGLVGYNEQFF.

The chain couples TRBV29-1 to TRBJ1-1, with a possible D match to TRBD1 (5 bases). The CDR3 covers 12 residues. Trimming took 2 bases from V and 4 from J, leaving 8 bases between them. Looked up from germline, CDR1 is SQVTM and CDR2 is ANQGSEA. CDR3 sequence: CSVERGSTEAFF. The CDR3, as DNA: TGCAGCGTTGAACGGGGGAGCACTGAAGCTTTCTTT.

This clone was counted only a few times. The rearrangement links TRBV7-8 to TRBJ1-5; D not resolved. CDR1 is SGHVS and CDR2 is FQNEAQ in the germline V gene. V lost 5 bases and J 3 bases, leaving 11 bases between the germline ends. The CDR3 contains 14 residues. In DNA, the CDR3 is TGTGCCAGCAGCGCCGGGTCCCCCAATCAGCCCCAGCATTTT. Translated, it gives CASSAGSPNQPQHF.

V and J are TRBV30 and TRBJ1-6; D is ambiguous. Between the trimmed V and J ends, which lost 3 bases and 0 bases, there was a span of 6 bases. The CDR3 length is 14 residues. Germline V CDR1 and CDR2: GTSNPN, SVGIG (reference sequence). The CDR3, as DNA: TGTGCCTGGAGGAGCAACTCCTATAATTCACCCCTCCACTTT. Amino acids: CAWRSNSYNSPLHF.

V usage is TRBV12-3 or TRBV12-4 and J usage is TRBJ2-3; weak D call: TRBD1 (6 bases). Between the trimmed V and J ends, which lost 6 bases and 3 bases, there was a span of 10 bases. The CDR3 is 13 residues long. The CDR3 region has the DNA TGTGCCAGCAGCCTTACAGGGACAGATACGCAGTATTTT. Amino acid sequence: CASSLTGTDTQYF.

The chain recombines TRBV7-8 with TRBJ1-5; the D gene is possibly TRBD1 (6 bases). The CDR3 loop spans 16 amino acids. Germline V gives CDR1 SGHVS, CDR2 FQNEAQ. V was clipped by 2 bases and J by 1 base, with 12 bases between them. CDR3 in amino acids: CASSLMGQGSNQPQHF. CDR3 in DNA: TGTGCCAGCAGCTTAATGGGGCAGGGGAGCAATCAGCCCCAGCATTTT.

The rearrangement links TRBV2 to TRBJ1-1, with 8 bases identical to TRBD1. Trimming removed 2 bases from V and 1 base from J; junction bases left unmatched: 9. Germline-derived CDR1 and CDR2 are SNHLY and FYNNEI. This CDR3 has 17 residues. The CDR3 DNA reads TGTGCCAGCAGTGAAAAGCCGATCGGACAGGGGAACACTGAAGCTTTCTTT. Its translation: CASSEKPIGQGNTEAFF.

The chain couples TRBV5-8 to TRBJ2-1; 8 bases are a match to TRBD2. CDR1 is SGHTS and CDR2 is YDEGEE in the germline V gene. This CDR3 is built from 16 residues. Losses at the gene ends were 4 bases for V and 6 bases for J; bases not matched to a gene: 12. The CDR3 is CASSRGGVWIGNEQFF. In nucleotides, the CDR3 is TGTGCCAGCAGCCGGGGGGGGGTCTGGATAGGCAATGAGCAGTTCTTC.

This chain uses TRBV10-3 with TRBJ1-1; D might be TRBD1 (6 bases). In germline, CDR1 is ENHRY, CDR2 SYGVKD. The CDR3 runs to 14 residues. The germline V and J ends were trimmed by 2 bases and 4 bases, with 11 bases remaining between them. The CDR3 DNA follows: TGTGCCATCAGTGAGAACAGGGAGGGCACTGAAGCTTTCTTT. It translates to CAISENREGTEAFF.

The chain uses TRBV2 and TRBJ2-6, with TRBD1 matching over 7 bases. Germline V gives CDR1 SNHLY, CDR2 FYNNEI. The length of the CDR3 is 14 residues. V was clipped by 9 bases and J by 0 bases; unmatched bases: 2. The CDR3 spells CARGQFSGANVLTF. The CDR3 DNA reads TGTGCCAGGGGACAGTTCTCTGGGGCCAACGTCCTGACTTTC.

Remarks on this clone: Here the CDR3 omits its conserved ending phenylalanine or tryptophan, so a read error is the likely source. The rearrangement links TRBV13 to TRBJ2-7; D is perhaps TRBD1 (5 bases). The CDR3 covers 12 residues. CDR1 and CDR2 from the germline V gene are PRHDT and FYEKMQ (reference sequence). V shed 2 bases and J shed 5 bases, with 7 bases lying between them. The CDR3 bases are TGTGCCAGCAGCTTACAGGGAAACGAGCAGTACCTC. It encodes CASSLQGNEQYL.

This clone was seen more than once but under ten times. The V and J genes are TRBV3-1 (or the pseudogene TRBV3-2) and TRBJ1-2, with TRBD1 identical over 8 bases. The CDR3 is 12 amino acids. The germline V gene has CDR1 LGHDT and CDR2 YNNKEL (reference sequence). J was trimmed by 8 bases and V by 4 bases; bases with no gene match: 3. This chain's CDR3 is CASSLQGAGYTF. CDR3 DNA: TGTGCCAGCAGCCTTCAGGGGGCCGGCTACACCTTC.

The J gene is TRBJ2-5, the V gene TRBV9; 13 bases are shared with TRBD2. Germline loops: CDR1 SGDLS, CDR2 YYNGEE. V shed 7 bases, J shed 2 bases, and the junction held 17 bases outside the gene matches. The CDR3 has 19 residues. CDR3 amino acids: CASASYSTSGRAPQETQYF. Here the CDR3 DNA reads TGTGCCAGCGCCTCTTACTCCACTAGCGGGAGGGCCCCGCAAGAGACCCAGTACTTC.

The V and J genes are TRBV3-1 (or the pseudogene TRBV3-2) and TRBJ1-2, with 7 bases that match TRBD1. Germline-derived CDR1 and CDR2 are LGHDT and YNNKEL (reference sequence). J gave up 7 bases and V 8 bases, and 10 bases lay outside the gene matches. The CDR3 totals 13 residues. CDR3 region: CASVTAGGSGYTF. CDR3 in DNA: TGTGCCAGCGTAACAGCAGGGGGGAGTGGCTACACCTTC.

The V and J genes are TRBV7-9 and TRBJ2-7; 8 bases are shared with TRBD1. Germline V gene data show CDR1 as SEHNR and CDR2 as FQNEAQ (reference sequence). The CDR3 spans 14 residues. The V gene end was trimmed by 5 bases and the J gene end by 5 bases; junction bases not matched to a gene: 8. For the CDR3, the DNA is TGTGCCAGCAGCCGGGGACAGGAGAAAAACGAGCAGTACTTC. Translated: CASSRGQEKNEQYF. Full variable domain (rest looked up from reference TRBV7-9 and TRBJ2-7): DTGVSQNPRHKITKRGQNVTFRCDPISEHNRLYWYRQTLGQGPEFLTYFQNEAQLEKSRLLSDRFSAERPKGSFSTLEIQRTEQGDSAMYLCASSRGQEKNEQYFGPGTRLTVT.